This is a list of T cell receptor beta chains from one sample in a study of blood T cell repertoires in COVID-19. Here immunoSEQ multiplex PCR was the method, and the copy in TCRdb shows in-frame clones only, minus some. The sample lists 200,000 to 300,000 clones, approximately 89% occurring once. Sequenced: PBMCs or T cells enriched from blood (not recorded which). The receptors shown here come from a woman aged 35 to 49 who had been exposed to COVID-19. Both conserved end residues are part of each CDR3. Each record gives: V gene, J gene, clone size, D gene, CDR3 protein, CDR3 DNA. A D gene is named only where the DNA matches it firmly. A row's size may be missing; if present it is once, few, many or a size class.

TRBV11-2	TRBJ2-5	.	TRBD2	CASSSSGAFSETQYF	TGTGCCAGCAGCTCCAGCGGGGCCTTTTCGGAGACCCAGTACTTC
TRBV3-1/TRBV3-2	TRBJ2-7	.	.	CASSSPRGSAQYEQYF	TGTGCCAGCAGCTCCCCCCGTGGCTCAGCACAGTACGAGCAGTACTTC
TRBV19	TRBJ2-1	.	.	CASSTLPRYNEQFF	TGTGCCAGTAGTACCCTCCCCCGCTACAATGAGCAGTTCTTC
TRBV7-8	TRBJ2-1	.	.	CASSLALDSEQFF	TGTGCCAGCAGCTTAGCGCTTGACTCTGAGCAGTTCTTC
TRBV6-1	TRBJ1-1	.	TRBD1	CASSDLPGQGQNTEAFF	TGTGCCAGCAGTGACCTCCCGGGACAGGGGCAGAACACTGAAGCTTTCTTT
TRBV7-2	TRBJ1-2	.	.	CATTAPGIRVYGYTF	TGTGCCACCACAGCTCCCGGGATCAGAGTCTATGGCTACACCTTC
TRBV4-1	TRBJ1-4	.	TRBD1	CASSRTGGVETNEKLFF	TGCGCCAGCAGCCGAACAGGGGGCGTGGAAACTAATGAAAAACTGTTTTTT
TRBV2	TRBJ1-2	.	.	CASSEVGGGEDYGYTF	TGTGCCAGCAGTGAAGTAGGGGGGGGCGAGGACTATGGCTACACCTTC
TRBV12-3/TRBV12-4	TRBJ1-2	.	.	CASSRQVTYGYTF	TGTGCCAGCAGCCGACAAGTTACCTATGGCTACACCTTC
TRBV6-5	TRBJ1-4	.	TRBD1	CASSPGGTGEKLFF	TGTGCCAGCAGCCCGGGTGGGACAGGAGAAAAACTGTTTTTT
TRBV18	TRBJ1-2	.	.	CASSPPGGVFGYTF	TGTGCCAGCTCTCCTCCGGGGGGCGTTTTTGGCTACACCTTC
TRBV7-2	TRBJ1-1	.	.	CASSPDNQNTEAFF	TGTGCCAGCAGCCCCGACAACCAGAACACTGAAGCTTTCTTT
TRBV18	TRBJ1-6	.	.	CASSPSGAETPLHF	TGTGCCAGCTCACCGTCTGGGGCGGAGACACCCCTCCACTTT
TRBV19	TRBJ1-2	.	TRBD1	CASRDRGESSYGYTF	TGTGCCAGTAGGGACAGGGGGGAATCTAGCTATGGCTACACCTTC
TRBV30	TRBJ1-4	once	TRBD1	CAGRQGAIEKLFF	TGTGCCGGGCGACAGGGGGCGATTGAAAAACTGTTTTTT
TRBV29-1	TRBJ1-1	.	.	CSVKQGAWDTEAFF	TGCAGCGTGAAACAGGGTGCTTGGGACACTGAAGCTTTCTTT
TRBV28	TRBJ2-7	.	.	CASIPASRTVHEQYF	TGTGCCAGCATCCCAGCAAGTAGGACTGTCCACGAGCAGTACTTC
TRBV7-9	TRBJ2-2	.	TRBD2	CASSLGTGGSTGELFF	TGTGCCAGCAGCTTAGGCACGGGAGGGAGCACCGGGGAGCTGTTTTTT
TRBV30	TRBJ1-1	.	.	CAWSRTLNTEAFF	TGTGCCTGGAGTAGGACACTTAACACTGAAGCTTTCTTT
TRBV11-2	TRBJ2-3	.	.	CASTDLPTRSDTQYF	TGTGCCAGCACCGACTTGCCGACTAGATCAGATACGCAGTATTTT
TRBV28	TRBJ1-2	.	TRBD1	CASSDPGGNYGYTF	TGTGCCAGCAGCGACCCAGGGGGGAACTATGGCTACACCTTC
TRBV19	TRBJ1-5	once	.	CASSIGGQNNQPQHF	TGTGCCAGTAGTATCGGGGGGCAGAACAATCAGCCCCAGCATTTT
TRBV27	TRBJ1-2	.	TRBD1	CASTRTGAPTNYGYTF	TGTGCCAGCACCCGGACAGGGGCCCCGACTAACTATGGCTACACCTTC
TRBV19	TRBJ1-1	.	TRBD1	CASSNTGGTEAFF	TGTGCCAGTAGTAACACAGGGGGGACTGAAGCTTTCTTT
TRBV25-1	TRBJ2-3	.	.	CASSGENIGRDTQYF	TGTGCCAGCAGTGGAGAGAATATTGGGAGAGATACGCAGTATTTT
TRBV6-6	TRBJ1-2	.	TRBD1	CASRETGNYGYTF	TGTGCCAGCAGAGAGACAGGGAACTATGGCTACACCTTC
TRBV24-1	TRBJ2-1	.	TRBD2	CATSDPGAGGQWEQFF	TGTGCCACCAGTGACCCGGGGGCGGGAGGACAATGGGAGCAGTTCTTC
TRBV7-9	TRBJ2-7	.	TRBD2	CASSSSTGTSGGPGYF	TGTGCCAGCAGCTCATCCACCGGGACTAGCGGGGGACCGGGTTACTTC
TRBV24-1	TRBJ1-2	.	.	CATSDPRTGNYGYTF	TGTGCCACCAGTGACCCCAGAACAGGGAACTATGGCTACACCTTC
TRBV10-2	TRBJ2-5	.	.	CASALQGYGETQYF	TGCGCCAGCGCGCTACAGGGTTATGGAGAGACCCAGTACTTC
TRBV13	TRBJ1-1	few	TRBD1	CASSLRTGGLWNTEAFF	TGTGCCAGCAGCTTACGGACAGGGGGCCTTTGGAACACTGAAGCTTTCTTT
TRBV4-3	TRBJ1-5	.	.	CASSRNRVSNQPQHF	TGCGCCAGCAGCCGCAACAGGGTTAGCAATCAGCCCCAGCATTTT
TRBV3-1/TRBV3-2	TRBJ2-1	.	TRBD2	CASSQDQLAGAHNEQFF	TGTGCCAGCAGCCAAGATCAGCTAGCGGGGGCCCACAATGAGCAGTTCTTC
TRBV7-2	TRBJ2-1	.	TRBD2	CASRGSGLSSYNEQFF	TGTGCCAGCAGGGGTAGCGGGCTCAGCTCCTACAATGAGCAGTTCTTC
TRBV5-1	TRBJ1-4	.	TRBD1	CASSSGTVVEKLFF	TGTGCCAGCAGCTCCGGGACAGTGGTCGAAAAACTGTTTTTT
TRBV5-1	TRBJ1-1	.	TRBD1	CASTLTGVGNTEAFF	TGCGCCAGCACCTTAACAGGGGTTGGGAACACTGAAGCTTTCTTT
TRBV7-3	TRBJ2-1	.	TRBD1	CASSKAGTDNEQFF	TGTGCCAGCAGCAAAGCCGGGACAGACAATGAGCAGTTCTTC
TRBV18	TRBJ1-1	.	TRBD1	CASSLATDAGGASAFF	TGTGCCAGCTCACTTGCGACAGATGCAGGGGGCGCGTCTGCTTTCTTT
TRBV7-6	TRBJ1-3	.	.	CASSSPVDSGNTIYF	TGTGCCAGCAGCTCTCCGGTTGACTCTGGAAACACCATATATTTT
TRBV19	TRBJ2-2	.	.	CASRNRQTNTGELFF	TGTGCCAGTAGAAACCGACAGACCAACACCGGGGAGCTGTTTTTT
TRBV6-2/TRBV6-3	TRBJ2-7	.	TRBD1	CASSPYRGRVSYEQYF	TGTGCCAGCAGCCCCTACAGGGGCCGAGTCTCCTACGAGCAGTACTTC
TRBV5-4	TRBJ2-3	.	.	CASSFQGFGADTQYF	TGTGCCAGCAGCTTCCAGGGGTTTGGCGCAGATACGCAGTATTTT
TRBV28	TRBJ1-1	.	TRBD1	CASSLPTGGAAEAFF	TGTGCCAGCAGTTTGCCGACAGGGGGCGCCGCCGAAGCTTTCTTT
TRBV5-4	TRBJ1-4	few	TRBD1	CASSLARGRFNEKLFF	TGTGCCAGCAGCTTGGCCAGGGGGCGTTTTAATGAAAAACTGTTTTTT
TRBV9	TRBJ2-5	.	TRBD1	CASSVVGTGVEETQYF	TGTGCCAGCAGCGTAGTTGGGACAGGGGTTGAAGAGACCCAGTACTTC
TRBV29-1	TRBJ1-5	.	.	CSVDRGAGQPQHF	TGCAGCGTTGACCGGGGGGCTGGTCAGCCCCAGCATTTT
TRBV14	TRBJ1-4	once	.	CASSPILGEKLFF	TGTGCCAGCAGCCCCATCCTCGGTGAAAAACTGTTTTTT
TRBV6-5	TRBJ1-1	.	.	CASSYQEGYTEAFF	TGTGCCAGCAGTTATCAGGAGGGATACACTGAAGCTTTCTTT
TRBV6-2/TRBV6-3	TRBJ1-5	few	.	CASSYSKQRGATPGNQPQHF	TGTGCCAGCAGTTACTCGAAGCAGCGGGGGGCGACCCCCGGCAATCAGCCCCAGCATTTT
TRBV18	TRBJ1-2	once	.	CASSPPAANYGYTF	TGTGCCAGCTCACCACCCGCAGCTAACTATGGCTACACCTTC
TRBV18	TRBJ2-5	.	TRBD1	CASSPNRGDQETQYF	TGTGCCAGCTCACCGAACAGGGGGGACCAAGAGACCCAGTACTTC
TRBV11-3	TRBJ1-3	.	.	CASSLNGVRGLHTIYF	TGTGCCAGCAGCTTAAACGGAGTGAGGGGACTTCACACCATATATTTT
TRBV27	TRBJ1-1	.	.	CASSAGSLGSVNTEAFF	TGTGCCAGCAGTGCAGGGTCTCTCGGTTCAGTTAACACTGAAGCTTTCTTT
TRBV10-1	TRBJ1-5	.	TRBD1	CARKGSRGDQPQHF	TGCGCCCGAAAAGGAAGCAGGGGGGATCAGCCCCAGCATTTT
TRBV28	TRBJ1-6	few	.	CASQVGSYNSPLHF	TGTGCCAGCCAGGTGGGCTCCTATAATTCACCCCTCCACTTT